The rows below give T cell receptor beta chains drawn from one sample of a study of CD8+ T cells in alopecia areata. The protocol was immunoSEQ multiplex PCR, while the TCRdb copy is restricted to in-frame clones and leaves out a portion. The data show about 74,000 clones, 29% seen once. The sequencing here drew on CD8+ T cells sorted from blood, taken at week 4, from a patient treated with tofacitinib. These receptor sequences come from a human donor with alopecia areata. Each CDR3 is given with its conserved first and last residue. The D gene is left open where the match is weak. The listing skips clone size in some rows; elsewhere it reads once, few, many or a size class.

d_gene | len | j_gene | v_gene | abundance | CDR3aa | CDR3nt
TRBD2 | 13 | TRBJ2-7 | TRBV6-6 | . | CATEREPSYEQYF | TGTGCCACGGAGCGGGAGCCCTCCTACGAGCAGTACTTC
. | 13 | TRBJ2-7 | TRBV27 | . | CASSWGPGYEQYF | TGTGCCAGCAGCTGGGGGCCGGGGTACGAGCAGTACTTC
TRBD2 | 16 | TRBJ2-1 | TRBV9 | . | CASSEGGLAGNNEQFF | TGTGCCAGCAGCGAGGGCGGACTAGCGGGAAACAATGAGCAGTTCTTC
TRBD1 | 14 | TRBJ2-3 | TRBV29-1 | few | CSVEEGTGVDTQYF | TGCAGCGTTGAAGAGGGTACAGGGGTGGATACGCAGTATTTT
. | 14 | TRBJ2-7 | TRBV4-1 | few | CASSPRGGSYEQYF | TGCGCCAGCAGCCCGAGGGGGGGTTCCTACGAGCAGTACTTC
. | 14 | TRBJ2-7 | TRBV27 | . | CASSLLLHPSEQYF | TGTGCCAGCAGTTTACTACTACATCCGAGTGAGCAGTACTTC
TRBD2 | 14 | TRBJ2-1 | TRBV29-1 | . | CSAAGTSSYNEQFF | TGCAGCGCGGCCGGGACTAGCTCCTACAATGAGCAGTTCTTC
TRBD1 | 15 | TRBJ1-5 | TRBV2 | . | CASSDWDRANQPQHF | TGTGCCAGCAGTGACTGGGACAGGGCCAATCAGCCCCAGCATTTT
. | 10 | TRBJ2-3 | TRBV10-3 | few | CASAGDTQYF | TGTGCCAGCGCGGGAGATACGCAGTATTTT
. | 14 | TRBJ2-5 | TRBV7-2 | . | CASSQTNGGETQYF | TGTGCCAGCAGCCAAACAAATGGCGGAGAGACCCAGTACTTC
TRBD1 | 15 | TRBJ2-1 | TRBV29-1 | . | CSVEVMDREDNEQFF | TGCAGCGTTGAAGTCATGGACAGGGAGGACAATGAGCAGTTCTTC
. | 14 | TRBJ2-2 | TRBV5-1 | . | CASSPTSNTGELFF | TGCGCCAGCAGCCCTACCTCGAACACCGGGGAGCTGTTTTTT
. | 15 | TRBJ2-7 | TRBV27 | . | CASSSSGTGSYEQYF | TGTGCCAGCAGTTCAAGCGGGACAGGCTCCTACGAGCAGTACTTC
. | 14 | TRBJ2-7 | TRBV7-9 | few | CASSQGTYPYEQYF | TGTGCCAGCAGCCAAGGGACGTATCCCTACGAGCAGTACTTC
TRBD1 | 15 | TRBJ2-7 | TRBV4-2 | . | CASSRGDSRAYEQYF | TGTGCCAGCAGCCGAGGGGACAGTCGGGCCTACGAGCAGTACTTC
TRBD1 | 15 | TRBJ2-7 | TRBV28 | . | CASSFRQTGLDEQYF | TGTGCCAGCAGTTTTCGCCAGACAGGGCTCGACGAGCAGTACTTC
. | 13 | TRBJ2-7 | TRBV29-1 | . | CSVRGGLTYEQYF | TGCAGCGTGAGGGGGGGACTCACCTACGAGCAGTACTTC
. | 14 | TRBJ2-7 | TRBV6-6 | few | CASSDGASVHEQYF | TGTGCCAGCAGTGACGGGGCTAGCGTCCACGAGCAGTACTTC
. | 12 | TRBJ2-1 | TRBV29-1 | few | CSVLAAHNEQFF | TGCAGCGTACTTGCGGCCCACAATGAGCAGTTCTTC
. | 14 | TRBJ2-7 | TRBV27 | few | CASSLRGSAYEQYF | TGTGCCAGCAGTCTCCGGGGTAGCGCGTACGAGCAGTACTTC
. | 16 | TRBJ1-2 | TRBV27 | few | CASSSSTARERYGYTF | .
. | 11 | TRBJ2-1 | TRBV25-1 | . | CASSEGNEQFF | TGTGCCAGCAGTGAGGGCAATGAGCAGTTCTTC
. | 16 | TRBJ2-7 | TRBV7-2 | few | CASSLRADGSSYEQYF | TGTGCCAGCAGCCTTAGGGCAGACGGTAGCTCCTACGAGCAGTACTTC
. | 17 | TRBJ2-7 | TRBV23-1 | few | CASSQSGTGLGFYEQYF | TGCGCCAGCAGTCAATCCGGTACAGGGTTGGGGTTCTACGAGCAGTACTTC
TRBD2 | 16 | TRBJ2-5 | TRBV29-1 | . | CSVVGLAGVIAETQYF | TGCAGCGTTGTGGGACTAGCGGGAGTAATTGCAGAGACCCAGTACTTC
. | 13 | TRBJ2-2 | TRBV6-5 | . | CASRTANTGELFF | TGTGCCAGCAGGACAGCGAACACCGGGGAGCTGTTTTTT
. | 14 | TRBJ2-7 | TRBV29-1 | . | CSVVSALSSYEQYF | TGCAGCGTTGTGTCAGCGTTGAGCTCCTACGAGCAGTACTTC
. | 12 | TRBJ2-7 | TRBV28 | few | CASTDNSYEQYF | TGTGCCAGCACGGACAACTCCTACGAGCAGTACTTC
TRBD1 | 15 | TRBJ2-5 | TRBV13 | . | CASSGTGQVEETQYF | TGTGCCAGCAGCGGGACGGGACAGGTGGAAGAGACCCAGTACTTC
. | 14 | TRBJ1-2 | TRBV7-6 | . | CASSLEGGNYGYTF | TGTGCCAGCAGCTTAGAGGGCGGGAACTATGGCTACACCTTC
. | 17 | TRBJ1-5 | TRBV4-3 | few | CASSQDYGGYSNQPQHF | TGCGCCAGCAGCCAAGATTACGGGGGTTATAGCAATCAGCCCCAGCATTTT
. | 13 | TRBJ2-7 | TRBV7-9 | . | CASSFAQGFEQYF | TGTGCCAGCAGCTTTGCTCAGGGATTTGAGCAGTACTTC
TRBD2 | 15 | TRBJ2-7 | TRBV29-1 | few | CSVASGLAAPYEQYF | TGCAGCGTTGCATCGGGCCTAGCGGCCCCCTACGAGCAGTACTTC
. | 16 | TRBJ2-6 | TRBV29-1 | . | CSVGHRLSSGANVLTF | TGCAGCGTTGGCCACAGGTTGAGCTCTGGGGCCAACGTCCTGACTTTC
. | 14 | TRBJ2-7 | TRBV25-1 | few | CASNTGGGQYEQYF | TGTGCCAGCAATACGGGTGGGGGACAATACGAGCAGTACTTC
TRBD1 | 14 | TRBJ2-1 | TRBV29-1 | . | CSVEADRENNEQFF | TGCAGCGTTGAAGCGGACAGGGAAAACAATGAGCAGTTCTTC